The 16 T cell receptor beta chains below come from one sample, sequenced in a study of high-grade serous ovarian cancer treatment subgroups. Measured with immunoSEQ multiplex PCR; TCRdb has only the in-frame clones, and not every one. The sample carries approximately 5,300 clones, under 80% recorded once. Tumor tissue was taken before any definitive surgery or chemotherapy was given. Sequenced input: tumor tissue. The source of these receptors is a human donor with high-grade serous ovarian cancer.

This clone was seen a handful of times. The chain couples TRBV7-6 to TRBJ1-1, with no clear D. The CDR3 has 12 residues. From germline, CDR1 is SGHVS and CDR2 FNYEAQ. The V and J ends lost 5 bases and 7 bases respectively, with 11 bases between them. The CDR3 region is CASSLTGIEAFF. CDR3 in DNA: TGTGCCAGCAGCCTTACCGGGATTGAAGCTTTCTTT. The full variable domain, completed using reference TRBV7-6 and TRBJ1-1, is GAGVSQSPRYKVTKRGQDVALRCDPISGHVSLYWYRQALGQGPEFLTYFNYEAQQDKSGLPNDRFSAERPEGSISTLTIQRTEQRDSAMYRCASSLTGIEAFFGQGTRLTVV.

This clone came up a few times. DNA for the CDR3: TGTGCCAGCAGTTACTCCGGGATTCGGAGCTATGGCTACACCTTC. Encoded protein: CASSYSGIRSYGYTF. The genes are TRBV6-5 and TRBJ1-2; D gene uncertain. Looked up from germline, CDR1 is MNHEY and CDR2 is SVGAGI. This CDR3 spans 15 amino acids. The germline V and J ends were trimmed by 0 bases and 4 bases, with 12 bases remaining between them.

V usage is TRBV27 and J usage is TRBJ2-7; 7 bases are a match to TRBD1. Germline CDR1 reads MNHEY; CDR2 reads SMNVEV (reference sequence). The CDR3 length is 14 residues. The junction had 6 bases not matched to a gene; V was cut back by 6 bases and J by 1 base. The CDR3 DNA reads TGTGCCAGCAGAAGGGGGCAGCTGTCCTACGAGCAGTACTTC. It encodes CASRRGQLSYEQYF.

CDR3 in amino acids: CASSLSTGRVTEAFF. CDR3 in DNA: TGCGCCAGCAGCTTGAGTACAGGGAGGGTCACTGAAGCTTTCTTT. The chain is built from TRBV5-1 and TRBJ1-1, with D possibly TRBD1 on 6 matching bases. Germline V CDR1 and CDR2: SGHRS, YFSETQ. CDR3 size: 15 residues. Trimming cost V 1 base and J 4 bases, with 14 bases left between them.

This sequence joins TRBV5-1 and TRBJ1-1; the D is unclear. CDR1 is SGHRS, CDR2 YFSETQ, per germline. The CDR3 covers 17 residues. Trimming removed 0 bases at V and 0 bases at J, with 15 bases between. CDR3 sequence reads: CASSLVAGVTMNTEAFF. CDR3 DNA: TGCGCCAGCAGCTTGGTGGCCGGGGTGACAATGAACACTGAAGCTTTCTTT. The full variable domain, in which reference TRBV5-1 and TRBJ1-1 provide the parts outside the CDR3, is KAGVTQTPRYLIKTRGQQVTLSCSPISGHRSVSWYQQTPGQGLQFLFEYFSETQRNKGNFPGRFSGRQFSNSRSEMNVSTLELGDSALYLCASSLVAGVTMNTEAFFGQGTRLTVV.

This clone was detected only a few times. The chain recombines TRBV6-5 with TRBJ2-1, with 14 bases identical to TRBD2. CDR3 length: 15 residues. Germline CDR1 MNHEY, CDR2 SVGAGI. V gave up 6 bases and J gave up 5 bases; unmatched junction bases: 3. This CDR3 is CASSPTSGGDNEQFF. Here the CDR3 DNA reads TGTGCCAGCAGCCCGACTAGCGGGGGGGACAATGAGCAGTTCTTC.

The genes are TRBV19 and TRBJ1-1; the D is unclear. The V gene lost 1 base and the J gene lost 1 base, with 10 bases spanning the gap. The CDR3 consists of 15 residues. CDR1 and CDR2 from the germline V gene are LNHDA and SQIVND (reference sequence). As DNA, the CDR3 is TGTGCCAGTAGTATAGCCCCTGGCGGGAACACTGAAGCTTTCTTT. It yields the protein CASSIAPGGNTEAFF.

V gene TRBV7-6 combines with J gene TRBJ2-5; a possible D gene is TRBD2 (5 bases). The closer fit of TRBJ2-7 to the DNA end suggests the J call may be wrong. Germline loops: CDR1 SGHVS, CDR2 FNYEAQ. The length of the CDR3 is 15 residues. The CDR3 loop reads CASSPTSRAIYEQYF. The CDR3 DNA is TGTGCCAGCAGCCCCACGTCGAGGGCGATCTACGAGCAGTACTTC.

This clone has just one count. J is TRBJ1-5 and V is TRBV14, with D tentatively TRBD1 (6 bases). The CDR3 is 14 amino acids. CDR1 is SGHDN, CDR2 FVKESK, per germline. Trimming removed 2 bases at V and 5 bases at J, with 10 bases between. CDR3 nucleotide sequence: TGTGCCAGCAGCCAAAGCAGGGGTGATCAGCCCCAGCATTTT. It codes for CASSQSRGDQPQHF.

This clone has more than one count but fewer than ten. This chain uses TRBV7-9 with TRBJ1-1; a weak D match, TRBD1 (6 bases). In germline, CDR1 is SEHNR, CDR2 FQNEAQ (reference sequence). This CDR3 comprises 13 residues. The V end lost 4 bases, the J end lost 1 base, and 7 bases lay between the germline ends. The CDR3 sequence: CASSSTGNTEAFF. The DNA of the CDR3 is TGTGCCAGCAGCTCGACAGGGAACACTGAAGCTTTCTTT.

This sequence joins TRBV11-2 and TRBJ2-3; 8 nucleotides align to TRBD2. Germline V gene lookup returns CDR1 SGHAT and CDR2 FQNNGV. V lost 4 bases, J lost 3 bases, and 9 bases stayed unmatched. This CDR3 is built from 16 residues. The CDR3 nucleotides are TGTGCCAGCAGCTACACTAGCGGTTCGAGGACAGATACGCAGTATTTT. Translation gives CASSYTSGSRTDTQYF.

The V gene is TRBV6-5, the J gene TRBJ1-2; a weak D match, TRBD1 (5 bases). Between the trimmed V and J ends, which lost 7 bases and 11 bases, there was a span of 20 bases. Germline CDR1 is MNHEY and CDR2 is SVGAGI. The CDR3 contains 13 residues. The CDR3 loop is CASKGREKTGYTF. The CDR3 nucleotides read TGTGCCAGCAAGGGCAGGGAGAAGACTGGTTACACCTTC.

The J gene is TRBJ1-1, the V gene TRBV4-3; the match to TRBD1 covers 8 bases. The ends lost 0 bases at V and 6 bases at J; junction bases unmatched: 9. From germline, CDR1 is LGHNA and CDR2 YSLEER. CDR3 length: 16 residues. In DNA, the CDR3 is TGCGCCAGCAGCCAAGACCTGGACAGGGCTGTGTCTGAAGCTTTCTTT. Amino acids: CASSQDLDRAVSEAFF.

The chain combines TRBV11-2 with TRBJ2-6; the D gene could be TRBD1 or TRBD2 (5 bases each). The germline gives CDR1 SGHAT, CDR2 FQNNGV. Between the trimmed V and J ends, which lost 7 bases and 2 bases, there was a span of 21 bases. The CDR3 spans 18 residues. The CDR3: CASNPEGLDPTGANVLTF. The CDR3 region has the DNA TGTGCCAGCAACCCCGAGGGGCTTGATCCTACTGGGGCCAACGTCCTGACTTTC.

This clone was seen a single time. CDR3 DNA: TGTGCCAGCTGCTTGGGGGGGCCATCGCCCCAGCATTTT. This gives the protein CASCLGGPSPQHF. V is TRBV6-6 and J is TRBJ1-5; tentative D call: TRBD1 (6 bases). CDR1 is MNHNY, CDR2 SVGAGI, per germline (reference sequence). The CDR3 length is 13 residues. Trimming stripped 8 bases from V and 9 bases from J, with 17 bases between.

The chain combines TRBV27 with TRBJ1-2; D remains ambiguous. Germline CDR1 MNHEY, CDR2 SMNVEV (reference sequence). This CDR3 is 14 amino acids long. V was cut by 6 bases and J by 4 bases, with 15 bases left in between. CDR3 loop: CASSATRGVYGYTF. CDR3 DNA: TGTGCCAGCAGCGCCACGAGAGGAGTCTATGGCTACACCTTC.